This T cell receptor (beta chain) derives from a study of T cell responses to AZD1222 COVID-19 vaccine. A note on this clone: Antigen unknown.

Overall study findings and caveats: Clonal diversity was possibly underestimated; the donors were predominantly white British and more often female. Spike was spanned by vaccine-associated CD4 TCRs, with dominance at 160-218 and 743-854. Repertoires were obtained only post-peak T cell response.

The trim removed 0 bases at V and 8 bases at J, leaving 4 bases unmatched. Germline V lookup: CDR1 SGDLS, CDR2 YYNGEE. The CDR3 spans 15 residues. TCRdb's copy holds only in-frame clones and misses some; the assay was immunoSEQ multiplex PCR. The sample lists about 140,000 clones, roughly 89% seen once, with 5.5% in the top ten. This sequence originates from an adult in good health. The gene calls are TRBV9 and TRBJ2-1; 11 nucleotides line up with TRBD2. The material was peripheral blood, obtained on day 0 of AZD1222 vaccination. CDR3: CASSVASGRLDEQFF. The CDR3 nucleotides read TGTGCCAGCAGCGTAGCTAGCGGGAGGTTGGATGAGCAGTTCTTC.